Following are 11 T cell receptor beta chains from one sample sequenced in a study of PD-1 blockade in classical Hodgkin lymphoma. Every one of the patients relapsed after autologous stem cell transplantation (brentuximab vedotin exposure was variable). Generated by immunoSEQ multiplex PCR, the TCRdb table keeps only in-frame clones and is missing some. The sample shows under 110,000 clones, about 89% of them seen only once. Sequencing was performed on peripheral blood mononuclear cells (PBMCs), taken before the second cycle of nivolumab. Receptors originate from a human donor with classical Hodgkin lymphoma.

The chain combines TRBV15 with TRBJ1-2, with TRBD1 as a possible D gene (5 bases). V lost 0 bases to trimming and J lost 1 base, with 15 bases between them. Germline-derived CDR1 and CDR2 are LNHNV and YYDKDF (reference sequence). The CDR3 is 17 amino acids. In DNA, the CDR3 is TGTGCCACCAGCAGAGATATGGTGAGGGGTGGTAACTATGGCTACACCTTC. Residues: CATSRDMVRGGNYGYTF.

The V call is TRBV29-1, the J call TRBJ1-1; TRBD1 might be the D (6 bases). Germline values: CDR1 SQVTM, CDR2 ANQGSEA. This CDR3 region has 15 residues. Deletions cut 5 bases from V and 1 base from J, with 17 bases between. The CDR3 DNA sequence: TGCAGCGTTCGGGGCGGGACAACAAAGAACACTGAAGCTTTCTTT. Amino acid sequence: CSVRGGTTKNTEAFF.

The chain has TRBV7-9 and TRBJ2-1; 8 nucleotides line up with TRBD2. The J segment lost 4 bases and the V segment lost 0 bases, leaving 11 bases of the junction unmatched. The CDR3 totals 18 residues. From germline, CDR1 is SEHNR and CDR2 FQNEAQ (reference sequence). The CDR3 region is CASSLAGRSSGLYNEQFF. CDR3 in DNA: TGTGCCAGCAGCTTAGCGGGGCGTTCTAGCGGGCTTTACAATGAGCAGTTCTTC.

The chain joins TRBV6-5 to TRBJ1-4; D is unclear. The length of the CDR3 is 15 residues. With 2 bases removed from V and 10 bases from J, the gap between germline ends came to 17 bases. CDR1 and CDR2 (germline): MNHEY, SVGAGI. For the CDR3, the DNA is TGTGCCAGCAGTTACGAGGCGGACGGCCTAAGAAAACTGTTTTTT. Amino acid sequence: CASSYEADGLRKLFF.

The CDR3: CASSENQGAGGNNEQFF. CDR3 DNA: TGTGCCAGCAGTGAAAATCAAGGAGCGGGGGGTAACAATGAGCAGTTCTTC. This sequence joins TRBV2 and TRBJ2-1, with TRBD2 matching over 9 bases. Germline trimming cut 2 bases from V and 5 bases from J; bases unmatched to any gene: 10. Germline CDR1 reads SNHLY; CDR2 reads FYNNEI. This CDR3 region has 17 residues.

The chain uses TRBV12-5 and TRBJ2-2; D is uncertain. This CDR3 contains 13 residues. Per germline, CDR1 LGHNT and CDR2 FRNRAP. Between the trimmed V and J ends, which lost 2 bases and 6 bases, there was a span of 7 bases. The DNA of the CDR3 is TGTGCTAGTGGTTTGCTCCAAGCCGGGGAGCTGTTTTTT. This translates into CASGLLQAGELFF.

The chain couples TRBV5-1 to TRBJ1-1; D gene uncertain. Between the trimmed V and J ends, which lost 2 bases and 7 bases, there was a span of 9 bases. The CDR3 totals 12 residues. Germline V gene sequence: CDR1 SGHRS, CDR2 YFSETQ. CDR3 bases: TGCGCCAGCAGCTTCCACTACGGTGAAGCTTTCTTT. Translating it yields CASSFHYGEAFF. The whole variable domain, filled in from reference TRBV5-1 and TRBJ1-1, reads KAGVTQTPRYLIKTRGQQVTLSCSPISGHRSVSWYQQTPGQGLQFLFEYFSETQRNKGNFPGRFSGRQFSNSRSEMNVSTLELGDSALYLCASSFHYGEAFFGQGTRLTVV.

The chain couples TRBV6-1 to TRBJ1-2; no reliable D call. The CDR3 is 12 residues long. Trimming took 8 bases from V and 4 from J, leaving 11 bases between them. CDR1 and CDR2 from the germline V gene are MNHNS and SASEGT. CDR3 sequence (DNA): TGTGCCAGCCAGGATCCGGGCTATGGCTACACCTTC. It specifies CASQDPGYGYTF.

This clone has only one observation. CDR3 protein: CASSLAGSGGLNEQFF. The CDR3 DNA reads as TGTGCCAGCAGCCTGGCTGGGAGCGGGGGGCTAAATGAGCAGTTCTTC. J is TRBJ2-1 and V is TRBV7-2; 9 bases are shared with TRBD2. The trim removed 5 bases at V and 7 bases at J, leaving 12 bases unmatched. This CDR3 region has 16 residues. In germline, CDR1 is SGHTA, CDR2 FQGNSA.

The chain employs TRBV9 and TRBJ2-6; D is unclear. V lost 3 bases and J 0 bases, leaving 7 bases between the germline ends. Germline CDR1 and CDR2: SGDLS and YYNGEE. CDR3 length: 15 amino acids. CDR3 loop: CASSALSSGANVLTF. CDR3 in DNA: TGTGCCAGCAGCGCTCTCAGCTCTGGGGCCAACGTCCTGACTTTC.

The J gene is TRBJ1-2, the V gene TRBV4-1, with D possibly TRBD1 on 5 matching bases. The CDR3 is 15 residues long. The germline V and J ends were trimmed by 0 bases and 7 bases, with 15 bases remaining between them. The germline CDR1 and CDR2 sequences are MGHRA and YSYEKL. CDR3 region: CASSQDMGPRGGYTF. The CDR3 DNA is TGCGCCAGCAGCCAAGATATGGGACCTCGGGGTGGCTACACCTTC.